The entry that follows covers one T cell receptor (beta chain) sequence. The entry originates in a study of blood T cell repertoires in COVID-19. Overall study: Nucleic acid was either cDNA or gDNA, and it came from T cells, B-cell-depleted T cells, or PBMCs.

Using immunoSEQ multiplex PCR, the repertoire was profiled, and TCRdb retains in-frame clones only, with some absent. The table has fewer than 300,000 clones, 82% seen once; the top ten hold around 2.9%. This CDR3 has 15 amino acids. Germline CDR1 SGHTA, CDR2 FQGTGA. Losses at the gene ends were 1 base for V and 3 bases for J; bases not matched to a gene: 6. The material sequenced was peripheral blood. The chain employs TRBV7-3 and TRBJ2-7, with 7 bases matching TRBD2. The receptor was isolated from a woman between 18 and 29 years old with acute or convalescent COVID-19. CDR3 bases: TGTGCCAGCAGCTTAAATGGCGGGAGAAACTACGAGCAGTACTTC. Amino acid sequence: CASSLNGGRNYEQYF.